Included here is one T cell receptor (beta chain) sequence, with context. The antigen is not known. The assay was immunoSEQ multiplex PCR, and TCRdb's table has in-frame clones only and misses some. The sample carries about 28,000 clones, 65% to 85% recorded once. This entry belongs to a study of T cells in localized non-small cell lung cancer. Germline CDR1 reads SGHVS; CDR2 reads FQNEAQ. The CDR3 is 14 residues long. V was clipped by 4 bases and J by 8 bases, with 15 bases between them. Findings and limits, study-wide: T cell clonality was highest in uninvolved adjacent lung, above tumor.

This chain joins TRBV7-8 and TRBJ1-5; D gene uncertain. The sample was peripheral blood mononuclear cells, taken before any cancer treatment. The clonotype was recovered from a man between 40 and 70 years old with stage III lung adenocarcinoma. The CDR3 reads CASSSKGGAKPQHF. Here the CDR3 DNA reads TGTGCCAGCAGCTCAAAAGGAGGCGCGAAGCCCCAGCATTTT.